Each of the 22 T cell receptor beta chains below was sequenced from the same sample in a study of T cell repertoires in ileal Crohn's disease. The time point was: inflamed ileum from the surgical specimen. Clones were read by immunoSEQ multiplex PCR, and TCRdb kept only the in-frame ones, dropping some. The sample yields fewer than 2,000 clones, 80% to 90% seen once. Sequencing was performed on ileal tissue. These receptor sequences come from an adult with Crohn's disease.

This clone occurred a few times. This rearrangement joins TRBV2 to TRBJ2-5; TRBD1 is a possible D gene (5 bases). The V end lost 1 base, the J end lost 5 bases, and 11 bases lay between the germline ends. The germline gives CDR1 SNHLY, CDR2 FYNNEI. The length of the CDR3 is 14 residues. Written as DNA, the CDR3 is TGTGCCAGCAGTGAAGGCAGGGTTGTGGAGACCCAGTACTTC. This translates into CASSEGRVVETQYF.

This clone has only a few counts. CDR3 region: CASRGSTNTGELFF. DNA of the CDR3: TGTGCCAGCCGAGGGAGTACGAACACCGGGGAGCTGTTTTTT. V is TRBV6-5 and J is TRBJ2-2, with a tentative D call TRBD2 (5 bases). The CDR3 extends over 14 amino acids. Germline CDR1 reads MNHEY; CDR2 reads SVGAGI. V lost 8 bases and J 0 bases, leaving 10 bases between the germline ends.

This chain connects TRBV5-1 to TRBJ1-1; D is ambiguous. V was cut by 0 bases and J by 1 base, with 13 bases left in between. The CDR3 is 16 amino acids. The germline gives CDR1 SGHRS, CDR2 YFSETQ. CDR3 in DNA: TGCGCCAGCAGCTTGGGGGCAGGCAGTCAGAACACTGAAGCTTTCTTT. Its translation is CASSLGAGSQNTEAFF. Supplemented by reference TRBV5-1 and TRBJ1-1, the full variable domain reads KAGVTQTPRYLIKTRGQQVTLSCSPISGHRSVSWYQQTPGQGLQFLFEYFSETQRNKGNFPGRFSGRQFSNSRSEMNVSTLELGDSALYLCASSLGAGSQNTEAFFGQGTRLTVV.

In DNA form, the CDR3 reads TGTGCCAGCAGTTACCGGAACATTCAGTACTTC. This codes for CASSYRNIQYF. The chain is built from TRBV6-5 and TRBJ2-4; D not certain. Trimming pared 2 bases from V and 7 bases from J, leaving 3 bases between. CDR3 length: 11 amino acids. Per the germline V gene, CDR1 is MNHEY and CDR2 is SVGAGI.

This clone was found once. J is TRBJ2-7 and V is TRBV19, with D tentatively TRBD1 (6 bases). The germline V gene has CDR1 LNHDA and CDR2 SQIVND (reference sequence). The CDR3 contains 14 residues. V lost 5 bases and J 0 bases, leaving 11 bases between the germline ends. The CDR3: CASSAQDSSYEQYF. CDR3 bases: TGTGCCAGTAGTGCTCAGGACAGCTCCTACGAGCAGTACTTC.

This clone was detected only once. The rearrangement joins TRBV6-4 to TRBJ2-2, with D possibly TRBD1 on 6 matching bases. Looked up from germline, CDR1 is MRHNA and CDR2 is SNTAGT. The CDR3 loop spans 14 amino acids. V dropped 5 bases and J dropped 6 bases, with 13 bases sitting between them. CDR3 DNA: TGTGCCAGCAGTCAGGGAGAGGGGGCCGGGGAGCTGTTTTTT. Amino acids: CASSQGEGAGELFF.

The gene calls are TRBV9 and TRBJ1-5; D is unresolved. The CDR3 consists of 14 residues. CDR1 is SGDLS and CDR2 is YYNGEE in the germline V gene. Trimming shortened V by 2 bases and J by 4 bases, and 10 bases separated the two germline ends. The CDR3: CASSVSDLNQPQHF. The CDR3 nucleotides are TGTGCCAGCAGCGTTAGTGATCTTAATCAGCCCCAGCATTTT.

CDR3 coding DNA: TGTGCCAGCAGTCTAGGACAGGAGAAGGACGAGCAGTACTTC. Translation gives CASSLGQEKDEQYF. The chain is built from TRBV6-1 and TRBJ2-7; 7 nucleotides align to TRBD1. Germline V gives CDR1 MNHNS, CDR2 SASEGT. The V gene end was trimmed by 5 bases and the J gene end by 5 bases; junction bases not matched to a gene: 9. The CDR3 is 14 amino acids.

J is TRBJ2-5 and V is TRBV5-1, with D possibly being TRBD2 (7 bases). V lost 4 bases and J lost 4, with 20 bases in between. Germline CDR1 is SGHRS and CDR2 is YFSETQ. The CDR3 is 16 residues long. CDR3 residues: CASSPGRGSQGETQYF. The CDR3, as DNA: TGCGCCAGCAGCCCGGGGAGGGGGAGTCAGGGAGAGACCCAGTACTTC.

The J gene is TRBJ2-7, the V gene TRBV11-2, with D possibly being TRBD2 (7 bases). CDR3 size: 13 residues. The V gene's germline CDR1 is SGHAT and CDR2 FQNNGV. V was clipped by 5 bases and J by 6 bases, with 14 bases between them. The DNA for the CDR3 is TGTGCCAGCAGCCGTGGGGGGGCCGGCGAGCAGTACTTC. It specifies CASSRGGAGEQYF.

V is TRBV6-4 and J is TRBJ2-2, with a possible D match to TRBD1 (6 bases). The V gene's germline CDR1 is MRHNA and CDR2 SNTAGT. This CDR3 has 14 residues. With 7 bases removed from V and 5 bases from J, the gap between germline ends came to 14 bases. The DNA of the CDR3 is TGTGCCAGCAAGGGGGAGATGTCTACCGGGGAGCTGTTTTTT. It is translated as CASKGEMSTGELFF.

This clone showed up just a few times. The V gene is TRBV27, the J gene TRBJ1-3; D is unresolved. The CDR3 extends over 16 amino acids. V lost 5 bases and J 2 bases, leaving 16 bases between the germline ends. Per germline, CDR1 MNHEY and CDR2 SMNVEV (reference sequence). As DNA, the CDR3 is TGTGCCAGCAGTCCTAACTCACGAGTTCCTGGAAACACCATATATTTT. It encodes CASSPNSRVPGNTIYF.

This clone was seen just once. The gene calls are TRBV18 and TRBJ1-6, with D unclear. Germline CDR1 reads KGHSH; CDR2 reads LQKENI. Trimming removed 5 bases from V and 5 bases from J, with 13 bases in between. CDR3 length: 15 residues. The CDR3 bases are TGTGCCAGCTCAGCTGCGGGGAGGGATAATTCACCCCTCCACTTT. Its translation is CASSAAGRDNSPLHF.

This chain uses TRBV5-6 with TRBJ2-3, with a weak D call TRBD1 (5 bases). CDR1 and CDR2 (germline): SGHDT, YYEEEE. The CDR3 has 17 residues. V lost 4 bases, J lost 6 bases, and 24 bases lay in between. The DNA of the CDR3 is TGTGCCAGCAGCCCCCCATGGGGCGTTCTCAGTGAGGATACGCAGTATTTT. This sequence encodes CASSPPWGVLSEDTQYF.

V and J are TRBV5-6 and TRBJ2-5; maybe TRBD1 (5 bases). V lost 6 bases to trimming and J lost 4 bases, with 19 bases between them. CDR1 and CDR2 from the germline V gene are SGHDT and YYEEEE. This CDR3 region has 15 residues. The CDR3 here is CASNLFSGSGETQYF. The DNA of the CDR3 is TGTGCCAGCAACCTCTTCTCAGGGTCTGGAGAGACCCAGTACTTC.

The chain links TRBV6-1 to TRBJ2-7, with 10 bases that match TRBD1. V shed 1 base and J 0 bases; nucleotides not matched to a gene: 0. The CDR3 runs 15 residues. Per germline, CDR1 MNHNS and CDR2 SASEGT. CDR3 sequence reads: CASSEGTGGSYEQYF. DNA of the CDR3: TGTGCCAGCAGTGAAGGGACAGGGGGCTCCTACGAGCAGTACTTC.

The gene calls are TRBV5-1 and TRBJ2-6; D is possibly TRBD2 (6 bases). The CDR3 has 16 residues. Between the trimmed V and J ends, which lost 0 bases and 2 bases, there was a span of 9 bases. The germline V gene encodes CDR1 SGHRS and CDR2 YFSETQ. The CDR3 bases are TGCGCCAGCAGCTTGGTTACGGGAGCTGGGGCCAACGTCCTGACTTTC. This sequence encodes CASSLVTGAGANVLTF.

This chain connects TRBV29-1 to TRBJ2-5; D is unclear. V lost 4 bases, J lost 4 bases, and 16 bases lay in between. Germline CDR1 reads SQVTM; CDR2 reads ANQGSEA. The CDR3 sequence is 14 residues long. As DNA, the CDR3 is TGCAGCGTTGGTTTGCGTAGCCTCACAGAGACCCAGTACTTC. Translating gives CSVGLRSLTETQYF.

This chain joins TRBV2 and TRBJ1-2; TRBD1 is a possible D gene (6 bases). The CDR3 contains 15 residues. Germline loops: CDR1 SNHLY, CDR2 FYNNEI. Trimming removed 4 bases from V and 2 bases from J, with 14 bases in between. CDR3 nucleotides: TGTGCCAGCAGTGTTCGGGGGCAGTCGAACTATGGCTACACCTTC. This encodes CASSVRGQSNYGYTF.

The chain links TRBV29-1 to TRBJ1-4; D perhaps matches TRBD1 (6 bases). The germline V gene has CDR1 SQVTM and CDR2 ANQGSEA. V gave up 6 bases and J gave up 8 bases, with 19 bases separating them. The CDR3 runs 14 residues. CDR3 residues: CSVLGGTRYEKLFF. The CDR3 region has the DNA TGCAGCGTATTAGGGGGGACTCGTTACGAAAAACTGTTTTTT.

The rearrangement joins TRBV7-6 to TRBJ2-5; 10 bases are shared with TRBD2. The germline gives CDR1 SGHVS, CDR2 FNYEAQ. CDR3 length: 18 amino acids. With 3 bases clipped from V and 5 bases from J, the junction kept 15 bases outside the gene matches. CDR3 coding DNA: TGTGCCAGCAGCTTCGTCGTGCTAGCGGGAGCAGGGGAGGAGACCCAGTACTTC. Its protein is CASSFVVLAGAGEETQYF.

The DNA of the CDR3 is TGTGCCAGCCAACAAGCCCGGGACTCTCACTACGAGCAGTACTTC. This codes for CASQQARDSHYEQYF. The V and J genes are TRBV5-4 and TRBJ2-7; D may be TRBD2 (6 bases). Trimming stripped 7 bases from V and 3 bases from J, with 20 bases between. This CDR3 has 15 amino acids. Per the germline V gene, CDR1 is SGHNT and CDR2 is YYREEE (reference sequence).